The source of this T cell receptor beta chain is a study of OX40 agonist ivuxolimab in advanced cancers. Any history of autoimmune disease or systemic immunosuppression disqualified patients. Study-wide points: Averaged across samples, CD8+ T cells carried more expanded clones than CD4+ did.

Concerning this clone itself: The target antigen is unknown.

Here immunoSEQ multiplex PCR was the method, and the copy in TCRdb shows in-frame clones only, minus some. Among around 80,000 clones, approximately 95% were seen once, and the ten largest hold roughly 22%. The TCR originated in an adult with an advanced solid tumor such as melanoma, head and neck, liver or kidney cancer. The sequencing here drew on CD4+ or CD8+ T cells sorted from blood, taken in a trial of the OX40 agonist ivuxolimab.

The CDR3 coding sequence is TGTGCCACCAGCAGAGGCAGAGAGAACACCGGGGAGCTGTTTTTT. Residues: CATSRGRENTGELFF. V gene TRBV15 combines with J gene TRBJ2-2, with D uncertain. Germline CDR1 reads LNHNV; CDR2 reads YYDKDF (reference sequence). V lost 1 base and J 1 base, leaving 7 bases between the germline ends. The CDR3 runs to 15 residues.